This paragraph reports one TCR beta chain. Antigen specificity is unknown. The PCR had 60 Vbeta and 13 Jbeta primers. Authors' methods: Later analysis identified tens of millions of unique TCR beta chains, about 11 million shared. TCRdb's copy holds only in-frame clones and misses some; the assay was immunoSEQ multiplex PCR. V, J and clone size are taken as reported in that table, and D and trimming were inferred from the DNA itself. The repertoire holds 90,000 to 120,000 clones, with 77% as singletons. The sample originates from a study of cytomegalovirus exposure and HLA in healthy donors. Study observations and caveats: Researchers reportedly found TCR beta sequences accurately predicted most subjects' HLA-A and HLA-B alleles.

Trimming removed 6 bases from V and 6 bases from J; junction bases left unmatched: 7. CDR1 is MNHEY, CDR2 SVGAGI, per germline. The CDR3 is made up of 15 amino acids. The TCR originated in a male donor in good health and CMV-seronegative. The chain recombines TRBV6-5 with TRBJ2-3; 12 bases agree with TRBD2. Input material: PBMCs. The CDR3 region is CASSLLAGGSDTQYF. The CDR3 region has the DNA TGTGCCAGCAGCCTACTAGCGGGAGGTAGCGATACGCAGTATTTT.